Below, one TCR beta chain is given with its context. Its target is unknown. The entry originates in a study of molecular identifiers for immune sequencing clone quantification. Study-wide findings and caveats: Jurkat TCR RNA spiked in from one cell reportedly remained identifiable amid 970,000 or so naive cells. Highly expanded clone sizes could be underestimated through barcode sharing by identical TCR molecules.

Per the germline V gene, CDR1 is SEHNR and CDR2 is FQNEAQ (reference sequence). V lost 3 bases to trimming and J lost 7 bases, with 24 bases between them. The CDR3 has 17 amino acids. Via MiXCR, TCRdb re-called the PCR reads, giving one row per CDR3 protein. The repertoire includes roughly 320,000 distinct CDR3 sequences, about 22% of them detected once, and 0.65% to 0.75% sits in the top ten. The V call is TRBV7-9, the J call TRBJ2-5, with D hard to call. This sequence was found in a human donor in good health. Some libraries in this study had Jurkat cell RNA spiked in. Sequencing was done on a sample of naive CD8+ T cells from blood, with Jurkat cell RNA spiked in. The subset was: FACS-sorted CD8+CD4-CCR7+CD45RA+ naive T cells. The CDR3 reads CASSFGGPSPFVGTQYF. For the CDR3, the DNA is TGTGCCAGCAGCTTCGGTGGGCCGAGCCCTTTTGTGGGGACCCAGTACTTC.